This TCR beta chain appears in the sequencing data of a study of blood T cell repertoires in COVID-19. As for the study in general: Collection of acute and convalescent COVID-19 samples took place in the United States, Italy and Spain. Sample material is recorded as cDNA or gDNA derived from T cells, B-cell-depleted T cells, or PBMCs.

Original data processing: Estimation of nucleated cell counts was performed using reference gene primer amplification. The repertoire was sequenced with immunoSEQ multiplex PCR; TCRdb's copy has only in-frame clones and lacks some. The DNA was the basis for D and trimming; V, J and clone size are from that table. The sample shows 52,000 or so clones, 83% of them seen only once. The specimen sequenced was peripheral blood. The sequence came from a man between 40 and 49 years old with acute or convalescent COVID-19.

The CDR3 DNA sequence: TGTGCCACCAGTGAGGGGCGGACAGGGGCGAGGGAGACCCAGTACTTC. This codes for CATSEGRTGARETQYF. The V call is TRBV24-1, the J call TRBJ2-5; the match to TRBD1 covers 9 bases. The V gene's germline CDR1 is KGHDR and CDR2 SFDVKD. The CDR3 covers 16 residues. The V and J ends lost 4 bases and 5 bases, in that order; junction bases with no gene match: 10.